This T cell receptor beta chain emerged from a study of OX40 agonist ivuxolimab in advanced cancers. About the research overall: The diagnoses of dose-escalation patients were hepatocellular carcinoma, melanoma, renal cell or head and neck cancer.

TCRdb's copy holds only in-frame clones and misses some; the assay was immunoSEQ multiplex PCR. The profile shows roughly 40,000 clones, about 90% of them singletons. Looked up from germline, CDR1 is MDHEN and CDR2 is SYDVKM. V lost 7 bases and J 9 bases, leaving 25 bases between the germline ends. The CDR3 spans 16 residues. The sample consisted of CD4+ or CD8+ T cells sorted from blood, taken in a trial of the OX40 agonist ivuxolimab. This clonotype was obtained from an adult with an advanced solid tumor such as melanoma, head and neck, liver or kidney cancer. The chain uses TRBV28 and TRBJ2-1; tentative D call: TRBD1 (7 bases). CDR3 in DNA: TGTGCCAGCACGGGAGCAGGGGGGTGGTATTTTGGTGAGCAGTTCTTC. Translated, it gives CASTGAGGWYFGEQFF.